The 15 T cell receptor beta chains listed next were all sequenced from one sample in a study of shared clonotypes between healthy human individuals. Method: immunoSEQ multiplex PCR; TCRdb's copy keeps in-frame clones and lacks some. The repertoire has approximately 650,000 clones, 95% to 96% of them found once; the top ten carry 0.1% to 0.11%. Naive CD8 cells lacked CD45RO and underwent positive selection for CCR7, leaving out terminally differentiated effector memory CD45RA+ cells. Sequenced sample: naive CD8+ T cells sorted from blood. All receptors come from a woman in her twenties or thirties in good health.

The chain links TRBV11-3 to TRBJ2-5; D unclear. The J call is doubtful: the DNA matches TRBJ2-7 better. The CDR3 is 13 residues long. Germline loops: CDR1 SGHNT, CDR2 YENEEA. CDR3 in DNA: TGTGCCAGCAGCGCCGGCCCCGGATACGAGCAGTACTTC. This gives the protein CASSAGPGYEQYF.

This chain connects TRBV27 to TRBJ1-2; D unresolved. The CDR3 is 14 residues long. The V end was cut by 8 bases, the J end by 4 bases, with 17 bases between. Germline V gene data show CDR1 as MNHEY and CDR2 as SMNVEV (reference sequence). The CDR3 sequence: CASGLMQASYGYTF. CDR3 DNA sequence: TGTGCCAGCGGTCTAATGCAGGCCAGCTATGGCTACACCTTC.

V and J are TRBV5-6 and TRBJ2-7; TRBD2 aligns across 10 bases. The CDR3 is made up of 15 amino acids. Germline CDR1 is SGHDT and CDR2 is YYEEEE. V was pared by 2 bases and J by 3 bases, with 5 bases of the junction left unmatched. The CDR3, as DNA: TGTGCCAGCAGCTTTCTAGCGGGAGTAGTCTACGAGCAGTACTTC. Protein sequence: CASSFLAGVVYEQYF.

The chain uses TRBV28 and TRBJ1-2, with D perhaps matching TRBD1 (5 bases). Germline CDR1 and CDR2: MDHEN and SYDVKM. CDR3 size: 11 residues. DNA for the CDR3: TGTTCATACCGGGACGGAGAGGGCTACACCTTC. Encoded protein: CSYRDGEGYTF.

The V and J genes are TRBV29-1 and TRBJ1-1; tentative D call: TRBD1 (5 bases). Trimming left V 4 bases short and J 12 bases short, with 18 bases between. The CDR3 loop spans 12 amino acids. Germline CDR1 is SQVTM and CDR2 is ANQGSEA. DNA of the CDR3: TGCAGCGTTGTTTCCGGCGCGGGACTGCCTTTCTTT. The encoded protein is CSVVSGAGLPFF.

The rearrangement links TRBV27 to TRBJ1-4, with D possibly TRBD1 on 6 matching bases. This CDR3 spans 14 amino acids. V lost 2 bases, J lost 5 bases, and 9 bases lay in between. Germline V gene lookup returns CDR1 MNHEY and CDR2 SMNVEV (reference sequence). CDR3 nucleotide sequence: TGTGCCAGCAGTTTAGACAGGTTAAATGAAAAACTGTTTTTT. As protein: CASSLDRLNEKLFF. Together with reference TRBV27 and TRBJ1-4, the CDR3 gives the full variable domain: EAQVTQNPRYLITVTGKKLTVTCSQNMNHEYMSWYRQDPGLGLRQIYYSMNVEVTDKGDVPEGYKVSRKEKRNFPLILESPSPNQTSLYFCASSLDRLNEKLFFGSGTQLSVL.

V gene TRBV7-8 combines with J gene TRBJ2-2; 8 bases align to TRBD2. V gave up 5 bases and J gave up 3 bases; unmatched junction bases: 5. Per germline, CDR1 SGHVS and CDR2 FQNEAQ. The CDR3 spans 15 residues. The CDR3, as DNA: TGTGCCAGCAGCGATCCGGGACTAGACACCGGGGAGCTGTTTTTT. Translating it yields CASSDPGLDTGELFF.

The V and J genes are TRBV27 and TRBJ2-1, with TRBD2 as a possible D gene (6 bases). V was pared by 5 bases and J by 4 bases, with 12 bases between. Looked up from germline, CDR1 is MNHEY and CDR2 is SMNVEV (reference sequence). The CDR3 totals 14 residues. CDR3 residues: CASSAGSLYNEQFF. The CDR3, as DNA: TGTGCCAGCAGTGCGGGAAGCCTTTACAATGAGCAGTTCTTC.

This clone occurred a few times. The chain is built from TRBV5-6 and TRBJ1-5; D is uncertain. V lost 2 bases to trimming and J lost 3 bases, with 9 bases between them. The CDR3 is 14 residues long. CDR1 SGHDT and CDR2 YYEEEE come from the germline V gene. The CDR3: CASSLGGLNQPQHF. CDR3 DNA sequence: TGTGCCAGCAGCTTAGGCGGACTCAATCAGCCCCAGCATTTT.

The V call is TRBV7-9, the J call TRBJ2-5; D is perhaps TRBD1 (6 bases). The V gene's germline CDR1 is SEHNR and CDR2 FQNEAQ (reference sequence). V lost 2 bases and J 4 bases, leaving 14 bases between the germline ends. The CDR3 has 15 residues. For the CDR3, the DNA is TGTGCCAGCAGCTTATTTCGGGACACCCCAGAGACCCAGTACTTC. It is translated as CASSLFRDTPETQYF.

J is TRBJ2-7 and V is TRBV7-8; D gene ambiguous. This CDR3 is 16 amino acids long. Trimming cost V 5 bases and J 0 bases, with 17 bases left between them. Germline CDR1 is SGHVS and CDR2 is FQNEAQ. CDR3 DNA: TGTGCCAGCAGCACCGGGTCGGGCTATTACTCCTACGAGCAGTACTTC. Translated, it gives CASSTGSGYYSYEQYF. Together with reference TRBV7-8 and TRBJ2-7, the CDR3 gives the full variable domain: GAGVSQSPRYKVAKRGQDVALRCDPISGHVSLFWYQQALGQGPEFLTYFQNEAQLDKSGLPSDRFFAERPEGSVSTLKIQRTQQEDSAVYLCASSTGSGYYSYEQYFGPGTRLTVT.

This sequence joins TRBV25-1 and TRBJ1-1, with D possibly TRBD1 on 5 matching bases. V lost 3 bases, J lost 4 bases, and 9 bases lay in between. Germline-derived CDR1 and CDR2 are MGHDK and SYGVNS. The CDR3 loop spans 13 amino acids. This chain's CDR3 is CASSDRVSTEAFF. The DNA for the CDR3 is TGTGCCAGCAGTGACAGGGTGAGCACTGAAGCTTTCTTT.

This clone was picked up one time. The CDR3 DNA reads as TGTGCCAGCAGTTTAGTGGGCTCGGGTGAGCAGTTCTTC. Its translation is CASSLVGSGEQFF. This chain joins TRBV27 and TRBJ2-1; D not resolved. Trimming left V 2 bases short and J 9 bases short, with 11 bases between. This CDR3 spans 13 amino acids. Germline CDR1 and CDR2: MNHEY and SMNVEV (reference sequence).

The DNA for the CDR3 is TGCGCCAGCAGCTTTACGCCCTTGCGCGGAGCGGAGGGGAATGAGCAGTTCTTC. Translating gives CASSFTPLRGAEGNEQFF. V gene TRBV5-1 combines with J gene TRBJ2-1; possible D gene TRBD2, 6 bases. This CDR3 has 18 residues. The germline CDR1 and CDR2 sequences are SGHRS and YFSETQ. Trimming pared 2 bases from V and 7 bases from J, leaving 25 bases between.

The V call is TRBV6-5, the J call TRBJ2-7, with a tentative D call TRBD2 (5 bases). Germline V CDR1 and CDR2: MNHEY, SVGAGI. V shed 4 bases and J shed 5 bases, with 12 bases lying between them. This CDR3 is 13 amino acids long. CDR3 DNA sequence: TGTGCCAGCAGTTTAGGTTTGGAGGACGAGCAGTACTTC. Translated, it gives CASSLGLEDEQYF.